This TCR beta chain came from a study of CD8+ T cells in alopecia areata. About the study: Those patients who were treated received oral tofacitinib, which was given at 5 to 10 mg twice daily for moderate-to-severe alopecia areata.

The germline V gene encodes CDR1 SQVTM and CDR2 ANQGSEA. This CDR3 is 10 amino acids long. V was pared by 6 bases and J by 8 bases, with 10 bases between. The study team obtained lesional scalp punch biopsies and peripheral blood from alopecia areata patients. The authors extracted RNA and reverse transcribed it into cDNA as the sequencing template. The repertoire was sequenced with immunoSEQ multiplex PCR; TCRdb's copy has only in-frame clones and lacks some. Counted here are over 85,000 clones, more than 35% occurring once; the ten biggest clones make up roughly 1.3%. In regard to this clone: Its target is not known.

Broader study findings: Clonality in lesional scalp, especially alopecia totalis/universalis, exceeded that of normal scalp.

This receptor was obtained from a human donor with alopecia areata. Sequencing was carried out using CD4+ T cells sorted from blood. This rearrangement joins TRBV29-1 to TRBJ1-2; D uncertain. CDR3 amino acids: CSVRTAGYTF. For the CDR3, the DNA is TGCAGCGTCCGGACTGCCGGCTACACCTTC.